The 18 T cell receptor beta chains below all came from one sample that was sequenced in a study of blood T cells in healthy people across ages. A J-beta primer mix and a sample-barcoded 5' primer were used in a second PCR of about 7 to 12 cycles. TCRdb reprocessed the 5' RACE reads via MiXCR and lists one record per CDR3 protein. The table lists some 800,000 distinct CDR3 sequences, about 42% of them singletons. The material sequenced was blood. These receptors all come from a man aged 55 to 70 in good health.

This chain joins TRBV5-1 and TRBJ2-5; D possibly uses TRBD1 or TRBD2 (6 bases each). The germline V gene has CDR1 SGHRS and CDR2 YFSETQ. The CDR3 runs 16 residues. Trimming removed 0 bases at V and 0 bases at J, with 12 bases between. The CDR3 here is CASSLARGLYQETQYF. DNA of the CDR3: TGCGCCAGCAGCTTGGCCCGGGGGCTGTACCAAGAGACCCAGTACTTC.

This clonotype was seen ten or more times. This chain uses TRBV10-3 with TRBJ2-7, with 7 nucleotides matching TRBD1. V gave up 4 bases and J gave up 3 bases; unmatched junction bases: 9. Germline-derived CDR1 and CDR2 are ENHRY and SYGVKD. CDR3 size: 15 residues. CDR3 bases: TGTGCCATCAGTGGAGGACAGGCAGGGAGCTACGAGCAGTACTTC. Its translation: CAISGGQAGSYEQYF.

CDR3 loop: CASLPFGRVTLKNIQYF. For the CDR3, the DNA is TGTGCCAGCCTACCTTTTGGCAGGGTTACTCTTAAAAACATTCAGTACTTC. The chain is built from TRBV6-1 and TRBJ2-4, with a tentative D call TRBD1 (5 bases). V dropped 8 bases and J dropped 4 bases, with 24 bases sitting between them. The CDR3 contains 17 residues. CDR1 is MNHNS, CDR2 SASEGT, per germline.

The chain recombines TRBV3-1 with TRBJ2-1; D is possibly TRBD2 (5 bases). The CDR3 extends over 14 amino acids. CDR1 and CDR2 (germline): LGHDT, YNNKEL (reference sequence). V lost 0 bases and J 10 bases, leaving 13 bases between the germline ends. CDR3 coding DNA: TGTGCCAGCAGCCAAGATCTAGCTTCGTGGGAGCAGTTCTTC. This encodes CASSQDLASWEQFF.

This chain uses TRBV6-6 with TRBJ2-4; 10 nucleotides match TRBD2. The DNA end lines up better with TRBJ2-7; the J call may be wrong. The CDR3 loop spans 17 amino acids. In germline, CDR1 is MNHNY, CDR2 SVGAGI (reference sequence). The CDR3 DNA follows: TGTGCCAGCAGTTACTCGACCCAACTAGCGGGGTTCAACGAGCAGTACTTC. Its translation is CASSYSTQLAGFNEQYF.

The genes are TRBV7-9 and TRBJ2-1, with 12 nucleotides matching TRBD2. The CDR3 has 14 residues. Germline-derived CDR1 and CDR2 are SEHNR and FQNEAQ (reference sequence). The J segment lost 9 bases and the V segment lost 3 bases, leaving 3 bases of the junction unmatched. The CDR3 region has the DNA TGTGCCAGCAGCTTGACTAGCGGGGGAGTTGAGCAGTTCTTC. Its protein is CASSLTSGGVEQFF.

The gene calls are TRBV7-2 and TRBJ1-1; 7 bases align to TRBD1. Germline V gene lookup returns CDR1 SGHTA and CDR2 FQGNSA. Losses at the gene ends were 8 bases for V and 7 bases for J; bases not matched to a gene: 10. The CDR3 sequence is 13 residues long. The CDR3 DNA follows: TGTGCCAGCTTGAGAGACAGGGTAGGTGAAGCTTTCTTT. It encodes CASLRDRVGEAFF. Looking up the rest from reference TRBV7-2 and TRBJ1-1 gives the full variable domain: GAGVSQSPSNKVTEKGKDVELRCDPISGHTALYWYRQSLGQGLEFLIYFQGNSAPDKSGLPSDRFSAERTGGSVSTLTIQRTQQEDSAVYLCASLRDRVGEAFFGQGTRLTVV.

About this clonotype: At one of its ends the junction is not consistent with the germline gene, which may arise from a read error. This chain's CDR3 is CDSRGRGPYNEQFF. The CDR3 DNA sequence: TGTGACAGCCGCGGCAGGGGGCCTTACAATGAGCAGTTCTTC. The rearrangement links TRBV12-3 or TRBV12-4 to TRBJ2-1; 8 nucleotides match TRBD1. The CDR3 runs 14 residues.

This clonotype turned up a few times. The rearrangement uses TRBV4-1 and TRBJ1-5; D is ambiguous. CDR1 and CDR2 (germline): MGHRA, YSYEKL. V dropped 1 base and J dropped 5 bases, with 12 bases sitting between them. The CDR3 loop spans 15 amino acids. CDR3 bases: TGCGCCAGCAGCCAAGGTTCCTCCTATTATCAGCCCCAGCATTTT. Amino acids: CASSQGSSYYQPQHF.

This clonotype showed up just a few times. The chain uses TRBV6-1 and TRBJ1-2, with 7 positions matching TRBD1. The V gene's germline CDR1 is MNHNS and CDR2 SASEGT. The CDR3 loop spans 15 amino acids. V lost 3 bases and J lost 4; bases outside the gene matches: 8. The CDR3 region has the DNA TGTGCCAGCAGTGACTCAAGGGGGCGAGTCTATGGCTACACCTTC. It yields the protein CASSDSRGRVYGYTF.

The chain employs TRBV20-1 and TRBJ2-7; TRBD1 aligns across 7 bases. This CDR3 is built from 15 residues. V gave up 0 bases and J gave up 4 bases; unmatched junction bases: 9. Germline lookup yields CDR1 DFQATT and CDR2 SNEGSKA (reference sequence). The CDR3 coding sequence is TGCAGTGCTAGAGAACAGGGGACGAGTATATACGAGCAGTACTTC. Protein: CSAREQGTSIYEQYF.

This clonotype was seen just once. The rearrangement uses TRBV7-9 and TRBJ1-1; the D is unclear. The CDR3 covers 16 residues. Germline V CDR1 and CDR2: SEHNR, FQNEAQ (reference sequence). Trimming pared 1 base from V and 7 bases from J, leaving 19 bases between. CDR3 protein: CASSLDSGKSRVEAFF. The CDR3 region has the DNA TGTGCCAGCAGCTTAGATAGCGGGAAGTCTCGGGTTGAAGCTTTCTTT.

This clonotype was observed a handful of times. DNA of the CDR3: TGTGCCAGCAGTGAACGGGGCGCAGAAGAGACCCAGTACTTC. Protein product: CASSERGAEETQYF. The chain has TRBV2 and TRBJ2-7, with D perhaps given as TRBD1 or TRBD2 (5 bases each). The last part of the DNA fits TRBJ2-5 better; the J call may be wrong. The germline CDR1 and CDR2 sequences are SNHLY and FYNNEI. The CDR3 covers 14 residues.

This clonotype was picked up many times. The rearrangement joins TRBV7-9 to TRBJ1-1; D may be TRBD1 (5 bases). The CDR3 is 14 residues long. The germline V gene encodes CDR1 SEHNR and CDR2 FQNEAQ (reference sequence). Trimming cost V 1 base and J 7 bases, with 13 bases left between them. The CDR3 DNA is TGTGCCAGCAGCTTAGGTGACAGTAAAAATGAAGCTTTCTTT. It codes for CASSLGDSKNEAFF.

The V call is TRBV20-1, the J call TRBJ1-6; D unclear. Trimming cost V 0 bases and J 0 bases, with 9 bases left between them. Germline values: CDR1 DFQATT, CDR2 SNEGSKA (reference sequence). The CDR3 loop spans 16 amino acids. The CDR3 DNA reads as TGCAGTGCTAGAGATTTTCAGGACTCCTATAATTCACCCCTCCACTTT. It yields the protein CSARDFQDSYNSPLHF.

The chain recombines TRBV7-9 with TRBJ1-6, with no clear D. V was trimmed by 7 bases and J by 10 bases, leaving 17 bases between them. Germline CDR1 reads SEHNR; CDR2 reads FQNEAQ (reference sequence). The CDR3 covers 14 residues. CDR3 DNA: TGTGCCAGCACCGAAGCAGGCGGAAAATCACCCCTCCACTTT. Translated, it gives CASTEAGGKSPLHF.

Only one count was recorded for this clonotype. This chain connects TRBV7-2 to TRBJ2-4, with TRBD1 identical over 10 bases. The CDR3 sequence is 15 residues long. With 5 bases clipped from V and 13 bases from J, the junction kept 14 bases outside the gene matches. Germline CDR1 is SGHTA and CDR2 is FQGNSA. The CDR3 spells CASSGGTGVRLSQYF. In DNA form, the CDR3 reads TGTGCCAGCAGCGGGGGGACAGGGGTTCGTCTGTCCCAGTACTTC.

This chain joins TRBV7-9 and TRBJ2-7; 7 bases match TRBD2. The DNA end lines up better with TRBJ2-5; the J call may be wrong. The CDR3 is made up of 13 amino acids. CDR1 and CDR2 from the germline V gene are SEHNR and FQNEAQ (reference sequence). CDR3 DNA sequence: TGTGCCAGCAGCCCACTAGCGATGGAGACCCAGTACTTC. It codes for CASSPLAMETQYF.